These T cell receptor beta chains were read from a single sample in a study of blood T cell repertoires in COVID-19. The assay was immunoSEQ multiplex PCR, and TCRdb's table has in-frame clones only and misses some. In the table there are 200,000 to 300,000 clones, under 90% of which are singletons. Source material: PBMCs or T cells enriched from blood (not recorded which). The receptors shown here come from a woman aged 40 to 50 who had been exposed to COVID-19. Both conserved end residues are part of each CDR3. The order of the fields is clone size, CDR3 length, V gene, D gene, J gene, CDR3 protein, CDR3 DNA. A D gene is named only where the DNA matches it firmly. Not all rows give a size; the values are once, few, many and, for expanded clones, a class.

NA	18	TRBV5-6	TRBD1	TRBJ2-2	CASSPGAGQGFRTGELFF	TGTGCCAGCAGCCCGGGGGCAGGACAGGGGTTTAGGACCGGGGAGCTGTTTTTT
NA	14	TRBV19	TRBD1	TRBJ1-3	CASSPGQGADTIYF	TGTGCCAGTAGCCCGGGACAGGGGGCGGACACCATATATTTT
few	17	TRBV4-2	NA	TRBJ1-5	CASSQEGGPISNQPQHF	TGTGCCAGCAGCCAAGAGGGAGGACCCATTTCCAATCAGCCCCAGCATTTT
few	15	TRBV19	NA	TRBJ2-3	CASSIGGLGVDTQYF	TGTGCCAGTAGTATAGGGGGACTGGGGGTTGATACGCAGTATTTT
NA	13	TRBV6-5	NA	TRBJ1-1	CASFSGGGTEAFF	TGTGCCAGCTTCAGCGGGGGAGGAACTGAAGCTTTCTTT
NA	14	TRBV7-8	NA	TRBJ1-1	CASSLARGNTEAFF	TGTGCCAGCAGCTTAGCGCGGGGGAACACTGAAGCTTTCTTT
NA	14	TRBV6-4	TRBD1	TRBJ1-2	CASSEGQGANGYTF	TGTGCCAGCAGTGAGGGTCAGGGGGCGAATGGCTACACCTTC
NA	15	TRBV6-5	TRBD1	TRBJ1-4	CASSYGDRYNEKLFF	TGTGCCAGCAGTTACGGGGACAGATATAATGAAAAACTGTTTTTT
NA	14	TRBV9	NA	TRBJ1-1	CASGSGQPNTEAFF	TGTGCCAGCGGCTCAGGGCAGCCGAACACTGAAGCTTTCTTT
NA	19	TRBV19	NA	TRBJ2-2	CASTVRGARTYSNTGELFF	TGTGCCAGTACCGTTCGGGGGGCCCGCACGTATTCGAACACCGGGGAGCTGTTTTTT
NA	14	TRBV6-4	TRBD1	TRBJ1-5	CASSTQTGSQPQHF	TGTGCCAGCAGCACCCAGACAGGGAGTCAGCCCCAGCATTTT
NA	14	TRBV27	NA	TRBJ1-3	CASSLGGPGNTIYF	TGTGCCAGCAGTTTGGGGGGGCCTGGAAACACCATATATTTT
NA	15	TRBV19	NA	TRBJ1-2	CASSIDWGRENGYTF	TGTGCCAGTAGTATAGATTGGGGGCGAGAGAATGGCTACACCTTC
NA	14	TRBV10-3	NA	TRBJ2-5	CAISGGDPRTTQYF	TGTGCCATCAGTGGCGGGGACCCCCGGACTACCCAGTACTTC
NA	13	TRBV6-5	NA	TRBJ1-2	CASKDWTSYGYTF	TGTGCCAGCAAAGATTGGACATCGTATGGCTACACCTTC
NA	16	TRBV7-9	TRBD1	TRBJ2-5	CASSFGGQGLQETQYF	TGTGCCAGCAGCTTTGGGGGACAGGGCTTGCAAGAGACCCAGTACTTC
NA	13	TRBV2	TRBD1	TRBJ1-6	CASNRQGNSPLHF	TGTGCCAGCAACCGACAGGGAAATTCACCCCTCCACTTT
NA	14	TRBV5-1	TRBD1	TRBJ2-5	CASSLGQGRETQYF	TGCGCCAGCAGCTTGGGACAGGGTAGGGAGACCCAGTACTTC
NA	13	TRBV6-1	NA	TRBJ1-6	CASSDRNNSPLHF	TGTGCCAGCAGTGACAGGAATAATTCACCCCTCCACTTT
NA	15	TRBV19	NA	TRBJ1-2	CASSPGLEGNYGYTF	TGTGCCAGTAGTCCAGGGTTGGAGGGTAACTATGGCTACACCTTC
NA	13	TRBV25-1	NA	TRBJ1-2	CASSTGMSPGYTF	TGTGCCAGCAGTACGGGTATGAGTCCCGGCTACACCTTC
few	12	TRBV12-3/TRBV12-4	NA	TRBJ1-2	CASSLGGNGYTF	TGTGCCAGCAGTTTGGGAGGGAATGGCTACACCTTC
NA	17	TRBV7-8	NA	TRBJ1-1	CASSLEMFRGLNTEAFF	TGTGCCAGCAGCTTAGAAATGTTCAGAGGACTTAACACTGAAGCTTTCTTT
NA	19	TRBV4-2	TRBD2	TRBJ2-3	CASSQRSAGGPRGTDTQYF	TGTGCCAGCAGCCAGAGATCGGCGGGGGGGCCGAGGGGCACAGATACGCAGTATTTT
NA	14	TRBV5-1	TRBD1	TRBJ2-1	CASSPGQGAVKEFF	TGCGCCAGCAGTCCTGGACAGGGGGCCGTCAAGGAGTTCTTC
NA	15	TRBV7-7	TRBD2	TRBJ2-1	CASSLSGGSYNEQFF	TGTGCCAGCAGCTTAAGCGGGGGGAGTTACAATGAGCAGTTCTTC
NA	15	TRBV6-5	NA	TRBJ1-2	CASSYRGGLNYGYTF	TGTGCCAGCAGTTACCGGGGAGGATTAAACTATGGCTACACCTTC
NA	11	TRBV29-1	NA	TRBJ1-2	CSVDDSYGYTF	TGCAGCGTTGACGATAGCTATGGCTACACCTTC
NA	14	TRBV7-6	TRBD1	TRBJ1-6	CASSLSGQASPLHF	TGTGCCAGCAGCTTATCGGGACAGGCTTCACCCCTCCACTTT
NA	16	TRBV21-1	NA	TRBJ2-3	CASSFPRTGSTDTQYF	TGTGCCAGCAGCTTCCCGAGGACAGGGAGCACAGATACGCAGTATTTT
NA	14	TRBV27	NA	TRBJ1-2	CASSTRQGNYGYTF	TGTGCCAGCAGTACCCGCCAGGGGAACTATGGCTACACCTTC
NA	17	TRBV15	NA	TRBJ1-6	CATSSQSGEGYNSPLHF	TGTGCCACCAGCAGTCAATCAGGGGAAGGGTATAATTCACCCCTCCACTTT
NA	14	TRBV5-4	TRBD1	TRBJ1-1	CASTTGGGNTEAFF	TGTGCCAGCACCACAGGGGGGGGGAACACTGAAGCTTTCTTT
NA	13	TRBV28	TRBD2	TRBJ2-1	CASSLHSGGEQFF	TGTGCCAGCAGTTTACATTCGGGGGGAGAGCAGTTCTTC
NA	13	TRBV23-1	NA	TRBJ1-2	CASRSPDIYGYTF	TGCGCCAGCAGATCTCCGGACATCTATGGCTACACCTTC
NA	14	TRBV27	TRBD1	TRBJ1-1	CASRRTGAITEAFF	TGTGCCAGCAGACGGACAGGCGCGATCACTGAAGCTTTCTTT
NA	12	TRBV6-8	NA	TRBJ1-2	CASSLLRSGYTF	TGTGCCAGCAGCCTTCTTCGGAGTGGCTACACCTTC
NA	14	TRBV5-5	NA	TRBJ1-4	CASSSTATGMKLFF	TGTGCCAGCAGCTCGACCGCCACGGGAATGAAACTGTTTTTT
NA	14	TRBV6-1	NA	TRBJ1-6	CASSPTGIGSPLHF	TGTGCCAGCAGCCCCACAGGAATCGGTTCACCCCTCCACTTT
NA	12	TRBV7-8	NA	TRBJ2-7	CASSHNSYEQYF	TGTGCCAGCAGCCATAACTCCTACGAGCAGTACTTC
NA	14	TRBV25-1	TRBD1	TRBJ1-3	CASRARDRGNTIYF	TGTGCCAGCAGGGCCCGGGACAGAGGAAACACCATATATTTT
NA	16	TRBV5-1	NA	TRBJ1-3	CASSLDLGRTGNTIYF	TGCGCCAGCAGCTTGGATCTGGGGCGTACTGGAAACACCATATATTTT
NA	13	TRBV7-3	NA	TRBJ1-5	CASSSTYQQPQHF	TGTGCCAGCAGCTCTACGTATCAACAGCCCCAGCATTTT
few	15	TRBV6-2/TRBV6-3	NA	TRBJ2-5	CASSPLDTSAETQYF	TGTGCCAGCAGTCCGCTTGATACGAGTGCAGAGACCCAGTACTTC
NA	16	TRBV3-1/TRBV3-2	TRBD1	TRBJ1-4	CASSDRDRGVNEKLFF	TGTGCCAGCAGCGACCGGGACAGGGGGGTAAATGAAAAACTGTTTTTT
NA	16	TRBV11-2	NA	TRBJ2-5	CASSLERLSGLETQYF	TGTGCCAGCAGCTTAGAACGGCTTAGCGGTTTAGAGACCCAGTACTTC
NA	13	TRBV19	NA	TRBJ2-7	CASARGILYEQYF	TGTGCCAGTGCTCGGGGGATTCTGTACGAGCAGTACTTC
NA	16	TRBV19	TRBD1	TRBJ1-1	CASTGQGSVLDTEAFF	TGTGCCAGTACTGGACAGGGTTCGGTGTTGGACACTGAAGCTTTCTTT
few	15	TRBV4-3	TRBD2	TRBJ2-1	CASSQVAGAYNEQFF	TGCGCCAGCAGCCAAGTTGCGGGGGCCTACAATGAGCAGTTCTTC
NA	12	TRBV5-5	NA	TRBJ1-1	CASSLDHEEAFF	TGTGCCAGCAGCTTAGATCACGAGGAAGCTTTCTTT
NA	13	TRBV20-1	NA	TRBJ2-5	CSASTISGETQYF	TGCAGTGCTAGTACTATATCGGGGGAGACCCAGTACTTC
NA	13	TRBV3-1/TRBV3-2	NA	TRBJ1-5	CASGTGSNQPQHF	TGTGCCAGCGGAACAGGGAGCAATCAGCCCCAGCATTTT
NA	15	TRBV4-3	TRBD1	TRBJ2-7	CASSLGTGFRNEQYF	TGCGCCAGCAGTCTCGGGACAGGGTTCCGGAACGAGCAGTACTTC
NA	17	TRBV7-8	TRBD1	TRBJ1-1	CASSLAFSRQGNTEAFF	TGTGCCAGCAGCTTAGCGTTTTCTAGACAGGGGAACACTGAAGCTTTCTTT